Below, 15 T cell receptor beta chains from the same sample are listed, as sequenced in a study of CD8+ T cells in alopecia areata. Once RNA had been extracted, it was reverse transcribed into cDNA to act as the sequencing template. Sequenced by immunoSEQ multiplex PCR; TCRdb stores in-frame clones only, minus some. The data show about 150,000 clones, around half seen once. Sequencing used CD8+ T cells sorted from blood, obtained at week 0. The receptors shown here come from a human donor with alopecia areata.

For the CDR3, the DNA is TGTGCCTTATCCTACCCAACAGCTAATCAGCCCCAGCATTTT. Translating it yields CALSYPTANQPQHF. The gene calls are TRBV30 and TRBJ1-5; D unclear. Germline CDR1 is GTSNPN and CDR2 is SVGIG (reference sequence). The CDR3 has 14 amino acids. Trimming took 7 bases from V and 4 from J, leaving 17 bases between them.

The gene calls are TRBV6-4 and TRBJ1-6, with unresolved D. V shed 2 bases and J shed 14 bases, with 7 bases lying between them. The CDR3 runs to 11 residues. Germline CDR1 and CDR2: MRHNA and SNTAGT. Here the CDR3 DNA reads TGTGCCAGCAGTGACCGTTGCACCCTCCACTTT. Translation gives CASSDRCTLHF.

The J gene is TRBJ1-5, the V gene TRBV19; D is unclear. V was clipped by 3 bases and J by 0 bases, with 15 bases between them. The CDR3 runs 17 residues. CDR1 LNHDA and CDR2 SQIVND come from the germline V gene (reference sequence). CDR3 sequence reads: CASSIYGGGYSNQPQHF. The CDR3 nucleotides read TGTGCCAGTAGTATCTACGGAGGAGGGTATAGCAATCAGCCCCAGCATTTT.

The rearrangement uses TRBV6-5 and TRBJ2-2, with a weak D call TRBD2 (6 bases). Germline values: CDR1 MNHEY, CDR2 SVGAGI. This CDR3 has 14 amino acids. V lost 7 bases and J lost 7, with 16 bases in between. The CDR3 here is CASTPPGGVGELFF. Here the CDR3 DNA reads TGTGCCAGCACCCCCCCTGGCGGGGTCGGGGAGCTGTTTTTT.

The V and J genes are TRBV13 and TRBJ1-5; no clear D gene. Germline values: CDR1 PRHDT, CDR2 FYEKMQ (reference sequence). Trimming removed 1 base from V and 6 bases from J, with 4 bases in between. This CDR3 is built from 12 residues. The CDR3 DNA follows: TGTGCCAGCAGCTTAGCGGGTCAGCCCCAGCATTTT. This codes for CASSLAGQPQHF.

This clone occurred a few times. The chain is built from TRBV13 and TRBJ2-3; no clear D. The CDR3 covers 13 residues. V dropped 3 bases and J dropped 2 bases, with 6 bases sitting between them. Germline lookup yields CDR1 PRHDT and CDR2 FYEKMQ (reference sequence). The CDR3 coding sequence is TGTGCCAGCAGCTTGACGCTCACAGATACGCAGTATTTT. Translated, it gives CASSLTLTDTQYF.

DNA for the CDR3: TGCGCCAGCAGCCAAGGGGTAAGCAATGAGCAGTTCTTC. Translation: CASSQGVSNEQFF. V gene TRBV4-3 combines with J gene TRBJ2-1; D gene uncertain. V was shortened by 1 base and J by 6 bases, with 7 bases between the two germline ends. Germline V gene lookup returns CDR1 LGHNA and CDR2 YSLEER. The CDR3 loop spans 13 amino acids.

The chain joins TRBV5-6 to TRBJ2-7; 7 nucleotides align to TRBD2. The trim removed 2 bases at V and 0 bases at J, leaving 2 bases unmatched. The CDR3 is 14 amino acids. CDR1 SGHDT and CDR2 YYEEEE come from the germline V gene. CDR3 nucleotide sequence: TGTGCCAGCAGCTTTGGGACTACCTCCTACGAGCAGTACTTC. It specifies CASSFGTTSYEQYF.

This clone was detected only a few times. The chain is built from TRBV30 and TRBJ1-5, with 8 bases identical to TRBD1. The germline V gene has CDR1 GTSNPN and CDR2 SVGIG (reference sequence). CDR3 length: 15 residues. Germline trimming cut 1 base from V and 6 bases from J; bases unmatched to any gene: 8. In DNA, the CDR3 is TGTGCCTGGAGTGAGAATGGACAGGGCAGTCAGCCCCAGCATTTT. Its protein is CAWSENGQGSQPQHF.

In DNA form, the CDR3 reads TGTGCCAGCAGCTATACCGGGACAGCTAATCGCGAGCAGTACTTC. Amino acid sequence: CASSYTGTANREQYF. The rearrangement links TRBV11-2 to TRBJ2-7; 7 bases fit TRBD1. Trimming cost V 4 bases and J 6 bases; bases outside gene matches: 12. Germline lookup yields CDR1 SGHAT and CDR2 FQNNGV. CDR3 length equals 15 residues. The full variable domain, completed using reference TRBV11-2 and TRBJ2-7, is EAGVAQSPRYKIIEKRQSVAFWCNPISGHATLYWYQQILGQGPKLLIQFQNNGVVDDSQLPKDRFSAERLKGVDSTLKIQPAKLEDSAVYLCASSYTGTANREQYFGPGTRLTVT.

The chain is built from TRBV11-2 and TRBJ2-7, with TRBD2 as a possible D gene (5 bases). V was shortened by 6 bases and J by 7 bases, with 16 bases between the two germline ends. CDR1 SGHAT and CDR2 FQNNGV come from the germline V gene. The CDR3 totals 13 residues. The CDR3, as DNA: TGTGCCAGCAGGTTACAAGGTCCGGGAGAGCAGTACTTC. It translates to CASRLQGPGEQYF.

This clone has just one count. This chain uses TRBV6-5 with TRBJ1-5; D remains unclear. V lost 4 bases and J 5 bases, leaving 9 bases between the germline ends. Looked up from germline, CDR1 is MNHEY and CDR2 is SVGAGI. This CDR3 comprises 13 residues. Here the CDR3 reads CASSFSEDQPQHF. The CDR3 nucleotides read TGTGCCAGCAGTTTCTCAGAGGATCAGCCCCAGCATTTT.

This chain connects TRBV30 to TRBJ2-1; D might be TRBD2 (5 bases). V lost 5 bases to trimming and J lost 5 bases, with 19 bases between them. Germline V gene data show CDR1 as GTSNPN and CDR2 as SVGIG (reference sequence). This CDR3 is 15 amino acids long. In nucleotides, the CDR3 is TGTGCCTGGTCCCGTGAGGGCGGTTTAAACAATGAGCAGTTCTTC. Encoded protein: CAWSREGGLNNEQFF.

V is TRBV6-5 and J is TRBJ1-2; D is possibly TRBD1 (6 bases). This CDR3 is 12 amino acids long. Germline V gives CDR1 MNHEY, CDR2 SVGAGI. Deletions cut 6 bases from V and 7 bases from J, with 12 bases between. The CDR3, as DNA: TGTGCCAGCAGCCGATACAGGGTTGGCTACACCTTC. Its translation: CASSRYRVGYTF.

This clone was recorded a few times. V gene TRBV5-6 combines with J gene TRBJ1-2; tentative D call: TRBD1 (5 bases). The V end lost 0 bases, the J end lost 2 bases, and 8 bases lay between the germline ends. This CDR3 region has 14 residues. CDR1 is SGHDT and CDR2 is YYEEEE in the germline V gene. The CDR3 DNA reads as TGTGCCAGCAGCTTGGCCGGGGGGAACTATGGCTACACCTTC. It encodes CASSLAGGNYGYTF.